Presented here are 14 T cell receptor beta chains from one specimen sequenced in a study of blood T cell repertoires in COVID-19. The assay was immunoSEQ multiplex PCR, and TCRdb's table has in-frame clones only and misses some. The sample consists of 100,000 to 150,000 clones, about 88% of them appearing once. Sequencing was done on a sample of peripheral blood. These receptors originate from a woman of 80 years or more with acute or convalescent COVID-19.

The genes are TRBV9 and TRBJ2-7, with TRBD1 as a possible D gene (6 bases). The germline CDR1 and CDR2 sequences are SGDLS and YYNGEE. V was pared by 4 bases and J by 5 bases, with 10 bases between. The CDR3 runs to 12 residues. In DNA form, the CDR3 reads TGTGCCAGCAGCCCAGGGGTCCACGAGCAGTACTTC. It is translated as CASSPGVHEQYF. Complete variable domain (other parts from reference TRBV9 and TRBJ2-7): DSGVTQTPKHLITATGQRVTLRCSPRSGDLSVYWYQQSLDQGLQFLIQYYNGEERAKGNILERFSAQQFPDLHSELNLSSLELGDSALYFCASSPGVHEQYFGPGTRLTVT.

The V call is TRBV11-2, the J call TRBJ1-2; D gene unclear. V was cut by 1 base and J by 4 bases, with 7 bases left in between. The germline V gene has CDR1 SGHAT and CDR2 FQNNGV. There are 13 residues in the CDR3. The CDR3 reads CASSLGSSYGYTF. In DNA form, the CDR3 reads TGTGCCAGCAGCTTAGGGTCCAGCTATGGCTACACCTTC.

This chain's CDR3 is CATSDLGDRGDGETQYF. CDR3 bases: TGTGCCACCAGTGATTTGGGGGACAGGGGAGACGGTGAGACCCAGTACTTC. This chain links TRBV24-1 with TRBJ2-5; 10 nucleotides agree with TRBD1. The CDR3 is made up of 17 amino acids. The J segment lost 5 bases and the V segment lost 0 bases, leaving 8 bases of the junction unmatched. CDR1 and CDR2 (germline): KGHDR, SFDVKD.

The chain joins TRBV10-3 to TRBJ2-4, with 8 nucleotides matching TRBD1. Germline values: CDR1 ENHRY, CDR2 SYGVKD. The CDR3 is made up of 12 amino acids. V dropped 10 bases and J dropped 6; count of bases not matched to a gene: 5. The DNA for the CDR3 is TGTGCCAGTGGACAGGGAATAAACATTCAGTACTTC. Translation: CASGQGINIQYF.

The chain has TRBV6-2 or TRBV6-3 and TRBJ1-5; 8 positions match TRBD1. Germline V lookup: CDR1 MNHEY, CDR2 SVGEGT. The V segment lost 6 bases and the J segment 5 bases; nucleotides outside the gene matches: 3. The CDR3 contains 13 residues. The CDR3 bases are TGTGCCAGCAGCCCGGACAGGGATCAGCCCCAGCATTTT. Amino acids: CASSPDRDQPQHF.

This chain joins TRBV5-1 and TRBJ1-1; D gene ambiguous. This CDR3 spans 16 amino acids. The germline CDR1 and CDR2 sequences are SGHRS and YFSETQ. With 3 bases removed from V and 2 bases from J, the gap between germline ends came to 17 bases. The chain's CDR3 is CASSYAINRRNTEAFF. The CDR3, as DNA: TGCGCCAGCAGCTACGCGATCAACCGAAGAAACACTGAAGCTTTCTTT.

CDR3 residues: CASSPPGGRYNEQFF. CDR3 DNA sequence: TGTGCCAGCTCACCACCCGGGGGGAGGTACAATGAGCAGTTCTTC. The J gene is TRBJ2-1, the V gene TRBV18; 7 bases fit TRBD2. Unmatched junction bases numbered 3, after V lost 0 bases and J lost 4 bases. The CDR3 loop spans 15 amino acids. Germline loops: CDR1 KGHSH, CDR2 LQKENI.

This clone was counted a few times. The gene calls are TRBV7-3 and TRBJ2-3; TRBD2 aligns across 13 bases. J lost 1 base, V lost 4 bases, and 8 bases had no gene match. From germline, CDR1 is SGHTA and CDR2 FQGTGA. This CDR3 region has 18 residues. The CDR3 reads CASSSAVGTSGGTDTQYF. The CDR3 DNA is TGTGCCAGCAGCTCCGCAGTAGGGACTAGCGGGGGCACAGATACGCAGTATTTT.

This chain links TRBV10-3 with TRBJ2-1, with 7 bases fitting TRBD1. Trimming at V came to 3 bases and at J to 0 bases, leaving 5 bases not matched to a gene. Germline V CDR1 and CDR2: ENHRY, SYGVKD. The length of the CDR3 is 16 residues. CDR3 DNA sequence: TGTGCCATCAGTGATGCGACAGGGAGCTCCTACAATGAGCAGTTCTTC. Encoded protein: CAISDATGSSYNEQFF.

The chain carries TRBV7-9 and TRBJ1-4; 8 bases map to TRBD1. From germline, CDR1 is SEHNR and CDR2 FQNEAQ (reference sequence). The CDR3 contains 15 residues. With 5 bases clipped from V and 1 base from J, the junction kept 3 bases outside the gene matches. Here the CDR3 reads CASSGQGLTNEKLFF. CDR3 DNA sequence: TGTGCCAGCAGCGGACAGGGCTTAACTAATGAAAAACTGTTTTTT.

The chain recombines TRBV5-1 with TRBJ2-1; 12 bases are shared with TRBD1. J lost 8 bases, V lost 0 bases, and 6 bases had no gene match. The length of the CDR3 is 16 residues. CDR1 is SGHRS and CDR2 is YFSETQ in the germline V gene. The CDR3 here is CASSLAGQGAWDEQFF. Written as DNA, the CDR3 is TGCGCCAGCAGCTTGGCGGGACAGGGGGCATGGGATGAGCAGTTCTTC. Complete variable domain (other parts from reference TRBV5-1 and TRBJ2-1): KAGVTQTPRYLIKTRGQQVTLSCSPISGHRSVSWYQQTPGQGLQFLFEYFSETQRNKGNFPGRFSGRQFSNSRSEMNVSTLELGDSALYLCASSLAGQGAWDEQFFGPGTRLTVL.

This clone was seen a few times. In DNA form, the CDR3 reads TGCGCCAGCAGTCAAGAGGGAGAATATGGCTACACCTTC. It translates to CASSQEGEYGYTF. V usage is TRBV5-1 and J usage is TRBJ1-2; D remains unclear. The CDR3 is 13 amino acids. V lost 5 bases and J lost 5, with 13 bases in between. Germline CDR1 reads SGHRS; CDR2 reads YFSETQ.

The gene calls are TRBV27 and TRBJ2-5, with 11 bases identical to TRBD1. Per germline, CDR1 MNHEY and CDR2 SMNVEV (reference sequence). Trimming took 4 bases from V and 5 from J; bases not matched to a gene: 9. The CDR3 is 16 amino acids. The CDR3 DNA reads as TGTGCCAGCAGTTCAATCCGGACAGGGGGCAAGGAGACCCAGTACTTC. Its protein is CASSSIRTGGKETQYF.

V is TRBV5-4 and J is TRBJ1-4; possible D gene TRBD1, 5 bases. The CDR3 runs to 14 residues. The V and J ends lost 1 base and 6 bases respectively, with 10 bases between them. The germline V gene has CDR1 SGHNT and CDR2 YYREEE (reference sequence). CDR3 region: CASSLRQGHEKLFF. The CDR3 DNA sequence: TGTGCCAGCAGCTTGAGGCAGGGTCATGAAAAACTGTTTTTT.